This entry describes one T cell receptor beta chain. V was shortened by 6 bases and J by 5 bases, with 13 bases between the two germline ends. Germline-derived CDR1 and CDR2 are MNHEY and SVGAGI. The CDR3 spans 13 residues. This sample was included in a study of blood T cell repertoires in COVID-19. Across the whole study: There were acute and convalescent COVID-19 samples, and they came from the United States, Italy and Spain. PBMCs, B-cell-depleted T cells, or T cells were the source of the cDNA or gDNA that made up the material.

Authors' methods: Estimation of nucleated cell counts relied on the amplification of reference gene primers. Measured with immunoSEQ multiplex PCR; TCRdb has only the in-frame clones, and not every one. V and J calls and clone size are those listed in that table; D and trimming were worked out from the DNA. The sample includes about 270,000 clones, more than 75% of them seen just once. Sequencing input: peripheral blood. The clonotype was recovered from a woman aged 60-75 years who had recovered from COVID-19. The V gene is TRBV6-5, the J gene TRBJ1-2; D is perhaps TRBD1 (6 bases). Written as DNA, the CDR3 is TGTGCCAGCAGAACGACAGGACCTTATGGCTACACCTTC. Encoded protein: CASRTTGPYGYTF.